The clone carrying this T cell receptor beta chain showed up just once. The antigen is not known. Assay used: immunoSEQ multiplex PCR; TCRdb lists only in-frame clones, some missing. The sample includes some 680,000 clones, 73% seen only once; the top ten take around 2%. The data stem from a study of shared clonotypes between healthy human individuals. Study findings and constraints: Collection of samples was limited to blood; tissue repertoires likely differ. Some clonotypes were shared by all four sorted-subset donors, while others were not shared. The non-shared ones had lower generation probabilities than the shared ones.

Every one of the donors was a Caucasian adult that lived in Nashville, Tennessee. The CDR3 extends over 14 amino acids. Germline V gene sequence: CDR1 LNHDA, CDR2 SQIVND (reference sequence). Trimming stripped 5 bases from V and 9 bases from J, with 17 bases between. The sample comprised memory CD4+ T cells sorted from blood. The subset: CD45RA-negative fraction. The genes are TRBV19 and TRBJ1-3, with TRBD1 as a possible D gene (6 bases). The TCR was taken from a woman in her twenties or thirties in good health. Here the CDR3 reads CASSLQGRYSTIYF. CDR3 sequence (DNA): TGTGCCAGTAGTCTGCAGGGGAGGTACAGCACCATATATTTT.